One and the same sample provided the 10 T cell receptor beta chains below, sequenced in a study of shared clonotypes between healthy human individuals. Clones were sequenced by immunoSEQ multiplex PCR, and TCRdb holds only the in-frame ones, with some missing. The sample includes 450,000 to 500,000 clones, roughly 80% of them seen just once. The source material was PBMCs. Source of these receptors: a woman between 35 and 50 years old in good health. Some clones in this sample may be carry-over from other donors' samples.

In regard to this clone: This sequence is one base from a far larger clone and is likely a read error. Additional DNA sequences in this sample encode the identical CDR3. V is TRBV15 and J is TRBJ2-5; 10 positions match TRBD2. The CDR3 totals 16 residues. Germline loops: CDR1 LNHNV, CDR2 YYDKDF (reference sequence). CDR3 region: CATSRGPSGRVETQYF. In DNA form, the CDR3 reads TGTGCCACTAGCAGAGGTCCTAGCGGGAGAGTGGAGACCCAGTACTTC.

The count of this clone is one. The chain links TRBV19 to TRBJ2-7; D unclear. V was trimmed by 5 bases and J by 2 bases, leaving 13 bases between them. The V gene's germline CDR1 is LNHDA and CDR2 SQIVND (reference sequence). The CDR3 has 14 residues. The CDR3 reads CASSFRADAYEQYF. The CDR3 DNA is TGTGCCAGTAGTTTCCGGGCGGATGCCTACGAGCAGTACTTC.

At least ten counts were recorded for this clone. Other DNA sequences of this sample code for an identical CDR3. The chain links TRBV5-1 to TRBJ2-1; 9 positions agree with TRBD2. CDR3 length: 19 amino acids. V trimming: 4 bases; J trimming: 3 bases; junction bases outside the gene matches: 17. CDR1 is SGHRS, CDR2 YFSETQ, per germline. Written as DNA, the CDR3 is TGCGCCAGCAGCCTCTTCGTGCTGTCGACTAGCGGAAACTACAATGAGCAGTTCTTC. Its translation: CASSLFVLSTSGNYNEQFF.

On this clone itself: A far larger clone is only one base removed, so a read error is likely. Additional DNA sequences in this sample encode the identical CDR3. The rearrangement links TRBV30 to TRBJ2-2, with TRBD1 identical over 10 bases. J was trimmed by 8 bases and V by 8 bases; bases with no gene match: 11. Germline CDR1 is GTSNPN and CDR2 is SVGIG (reference sequence). This CDR3 is 14 amino acids long. This CDR3 reads CARTLTGGAGELFF. The CDR3 nucleotides are TGTGCCCGGACCTTGACAGGGGGCGCGGGGGAGCTGTTTTTT.

V gene TRBV28 combines with J gene TRBJ1-1, with TRBD1 matching 8 bases. CDR1 and CDR2 (germline): MDHEN, SYDVKM. The CDR3 contains 18 residues. Trimming removed 5 bases from V and 0 bases from J; junction bases left unmatched: 14. The DNA of the CDR3 is TGTGCCAGCAGTGGGCAAACCAGGGGGCGAGCCATGAACACTGAAGCTTTCTTT. Residues: CASSGQTRGRAMNTEAFF.

Concerning this clone: Different DNA sequences within this sample yield the same CDR3. The chain has TRBV5-1 and TRBJ2-3; tentatively, D is TRBD2 (6 bases). CDR1 is SGHRS, CDR2 YFSETQ, per germline. This CDR3 is 15 amino acids long. V lost 0 bases and J lost 2, with 10 bases in between. This CDR3 reads CASSLEAGDTDTQYF. The CDR3, as DNA: TGCGCCAGCAGCTTGGAAGCGGGTGACACAGATACGCAGTATTTT.

The chain joins TRBV10-3 to TRBJ2-7; the D is unclear. In germline, CDR1 is ENHRY, CDR2 SYGVKD. The germline V and J ends were trimmed by 0 bases and 3 bases, with 12 bases remaining between them. The CDR3 loop spans 15 amino acids. This CDR3 is CAISESTIGLYEQYF. In nucleotides, the CDR3 is TGTGCCATCAGTGAGTCGACCATCGGTCTCTACGAGCAGTACTTC.

The chain uses TRBV7-2 and TRBJ2-1, with D possibly being TRBD2 (5 bases). The CDR3 length is 15 residues. Germline CDR1 reads SGHTA; CDR2 reads FQGNSA. The germline V and J ends were trimmed by 3 bases and 0 bases, with 9 bases remaining between them. The CDR3: CASSLRTGSYNEQFF. CDR3 sequence (DNA): TGTGCCAGCAGCTTGAGGACTGGCTCCTACAATGAGCAGTTCTTC.

The V call is TRBV28, the J call TRBJ1-2; TRBD1 matches 7 bases. This CDR3 is 14 amino acids long. J was trimmed by 5 bases and V by 3 bases; bases with no gene match: 6. The germline V gene encodes CDR1 MDHEN and CDR2 SYDVKM. The CDR3: CASSLMDRRYGYTF. CDR3 in DNA: TGTGCCAGCAGTTTGATGGACAGGAGGTATGGCTACACCTTC.

V gene TRBV25-1 combines with J gene TRBJ2-2, with 9 bases fitting TRBD1. V shed 4 bases and J 1 base; nucleotides not matched to a gene: 7. CDR3 length equals 17 residues. Per the germline V gene, CDR1 is MGHDK and CDR2 is SYGVNS. The CDR3 sequence: CASSGTGQGLNTGELFF. The CDR3 DNA reads TGTGCCAGCAGTGGCACGGGACAGGGATTGAACACCGGGGAGCTGTTTTTT. Complete variable domain (other parts from reference TRBV25-1 and TRBJ2-2): EADIYQTPRYLVIGTGKKITLECSQTMGHDKMYWYQQDPGMELHLIHYSYGVNSTEKGDLSSESTVSRIRTEHFPLTLESARPSHTSQYLCASSGTGQGLNTGELFFGEGSRLTVL.